The 4 T cell receptor beta chains below were found in one sample sequenced in a study of blood T cell repertoires in COVID-19. Profiled with immunoSEQ multiplex PCR; TCRdb holds only in-frame clones, not every one. There are approximately 160,000 clones in the sample; 80% to 90% occur only once, and roughly 8.3% lies in the top ten. The sequenced sample was peripheral blood. Receptors originate from a woman aged 60 to 75 with COVID-19, enrolled during active disease.

The V gene is TRBV10-1, the J gene TRBJ2-1; TRBD2 aligns across 13 bases. With 5 bases clipped from V and 0 bases from J, the junction kept 7 bases outside the gene matches. The germline V gene encodes CDR1 WNHNN and CDR2 SYGVQD (reference sequence). This CDR3 region has 18 residues. The CDR3 spells CASSTSGGASSSYNEQFF. As DNA, the CDR3 is TGCGCCAGCAGTACTAGCGGGGGGGCCTCCAGCTCCTACAATGAGCAGTTCTTC.

The chain employs TRBV27 and TRBJ1-6, with a weak D call TRBD1 (5 bases). This CDR3 region has 18 residues. Trimming removed 3 bases from V and 6 bases from J, with 21 bases in between. Germline V gene data show CDR1 as MNHEY and CDR2 as SMNVEV (reference sequence). As DNA, the CDR3 is TGTGCCAGCAGTTTGTATTCGGTGTCAGGGATTTCTAATTCACCCCTCCACTTT. It is translated as CASSLYSVSGISNSPLHF.

The gene calls are TRBV7-2 and TRBJ1-4; D may be TRBD1 (5 bases). Germline-derived CDR1 and CDR2 are SGHTA and FQGNSA. V gave up 6 bases and J gave up 6 bases, with 17 bases separating them. CDR3 length: 15 amino acids. The CDR3 spells CASSFGRGRDEKLFF. CDR3 bases: TGTGCCAGCAGTTTCGGGAGGGGCAGGGATGAAAAACTGTTTTTT.

The V call is TRBV7-3, the J call TRBJ2-2; tentative D call: TRBD1 (6 bases). There are 15 residues in the CDR3. V shed 5 bases and J shed 1 base, with 11 bases lying between them. Germline CDR1 reads SGHTA; CDR2 reads FQGTGA. The CDR3 here is CASSTGTMNTGELFF. CDR3 sequence (DNA): TGTGCCAGCAGCACAGGGACCATGAACACCGGGGAGCTGTTTTTT.